The next 14 T cell receptor beta chains were all read from a single sample in a study of blood T cell repertoires in COVID-19. Measured with immunoSEQ multiplex PCR; TCRdb has only the in-frame clones, and not every one. The profile covers hundreds of thousands of clones, with approximately 87% appearing a single time and approximately 6% taken by the ten largest. The sample consisted of peripheral blood. Receptors were obtained from a man aged 55 to 70 who had recovered from COVID-19.

The rearrangement joins TRBV5-1 to TRBJ1-1; TRBD1 might be the D (5 bases). This CDR3 is 14 amino acids long. Germline V CDR1 and CDR2: SGHRS, YFSETQ. Between the trimmed V and J ends, which lost 4 bases and 1 base, there was a span of 11 bases. For the CDR3, the DNA is TGCGCCAGCAGCGTATCAGGGTCGAACACTGAAGCTTTCTTT. This translates into CASSVSGSNTEAFF.

The sample holds one count of this clone. The chain couples TRBV5-4 to TRBJ2-5; D is possibly TRBD1 (6 bases). V was trimmed by 4 bases and J by 0 bases, leaving 13 bases between them. The CDR3 spans 15 residues. The germline V gene encodes CDR1 SGHNT and CDR2 YYREEE (reference sequence). CDR3 in amino acids: CASSDGGTNQETQYF. The CDR3, as DNA: TGTGCCAGCAGCGACGGTGGGACAAACCAAGAGACCCAGTACTTC.

As concerns this clone: One junction end does not reproduce the germline sequence, and a read error may be involved. The chain carries TRBV19 and TRBJ1-2, with D tentatively TRBD1 (5 bases). Germline CDR1 and CDR2: LNHDA and SQIVND (reference sequence). There are 15 residues in the CDR3. The CDR3 nucleotides read TGTGCCAGTACTATACCCGACAGACCTAACTATGGCTACACCTTC. It yields the protein CASTIPDRPNYGYTF.

This chain joins TRBV6-2 or TRBV6-3 and TRBJ2-4, with D possibly TRBD1 on 7 matching bases. The CDR3 loop spans 15 amino acids. The V gene's germline CDR1 is MNHEY and CDR2 SVGEGT. V was shortened by 2 bases and J by 0 bases, with 8 bases between the two germline ends. For the CDR3, the DNA is TGTGCCAGCAGTTACCAGGGGGGAGCCAAAAACATTCAGTACTTC. This gives the protein CASSYQGGAKNIQYF.

The chain uses TRBV4-2 and TRBJ2-2, with 7 bases aligning to TRBD1. The V gene end was trimmed by 4 bases and the J gene end by 5 bases; junction bases not matched to a gene: 13. The CDR3 runs to 17 residues. Germline assignment: CDR1 LGHNA and CDR2 YNFKEQ. In DNA, the CDR3 is TGTGCCAGCAGCCGAACCCCGGCCGGGACAGAGACCGGGGAGCTGTTTTTT. Its protein is CASSRTPAGTETGELFF.

This rearrangement joins TRBV4-1 to TRBJ2-2; maybe TRBD1 (5 bases). The CDR3 contains 15 residues. CDR1 MGHRA and CDR2 YSYEKL come from the germline V gene. Trimming took off 4 bases at V and 0 bases at J, with 9 bases between the two ends. The CDR3, as DNA: TGCGCCAGCAGCCTCCAGACAGCGAACACCGGGGAGCTGTTTTTT. Amino acids: CASSLQTANTGELFF.

The chain joins TRBV12-3 or TRBV12-4 to TRBJ1-5; D unresolved. CDR3 length: 13 amino acids. V was shortened by 8 bases and J by 4 bases, with 12 bases between the two germline ends. The CDR3 DNA reads as TGTGCCAGCCTCAGAACGGGAAATCAGCCCCAGCATTTT. Protein sequence: CASLRTGNQPQHF.

Only a few counts were recorded for this clone. The rearrangement uses TRBV6-4 and TRBJ1-6, with D unresolved. This CDR3 is built from 14 residues. Germline V gives CDR1 MRHNA, CDR2 SNTAGT. Trimming cost V 5 bases and J 8 bases, with 13 bases left between them. The CDR3 nucleotides are TGTGCCAGCAGTTTTACGGGGATTGATTCACCCCTCCACTTT. Amino acids: CASSFTGIDSPLHF.

The rearrangement joins TRBV7-2 to TRBJ1-1; TRBD1 matches at 7 bases. Trimming cost V 3 bases and J 6 bases; bases outside gene matches: 7. Germline CDR1 SGHTA, CDR2 FQGNSA. This CDR3 region has 14 residues. CDR3 DNA: TGTGCCAGCAGCTTCCGGGACAGAAAGTCTGAAGCTTTCTTT. It specifies CASSFRDRKSEAFF.

The genes are TRBV15 and TRBJ2-7, with TRBD2 as a possible D gene (5 bases). This CDR3 spans 12 amino acids. Trimming cost V 8 bases and J 4 bases, with 12 bases left between them. Germline V gene lookup returns CDR1 LNHNV and CDR2 YYDKDF (reference sequence). The CDR3 is CATSRERYEQYF. CDR3 in DNA: TGTGCCACCTCTAGGGAGCGATACGAGCAGTACTTC.

J is TRBJ1-1 and V is TRBV30; no clear D gene. The V gene's germline CDR1 is GTSNPN and CDR2 SVGIG (reference sequence). Between the trimmed V and J ends, which lost 0 bases and 0 bases, there was a span of 20 bases. This CDR3 is built from 18 residues. The CDR3 protein is CAWSVIPLRVLLNTEAFF. CDR3 nucleotide sequence: TGTGCCTGGAGTGTCATCCCTCTGAGGGTCTTACTGAACACTGAAGCTTTCTTT.

J is TRBJ1-5 and V is TRBV7-2; D not certain. Trimming pared 2 bases from V and 0 bases from J, leaving 8 bases between. CDR1 and CDR2 (germline): SGHTA, FQGNSA. This CDR3 spans 15 amino acids. DNA for the CDR3: TGTGCCAGCAGCTTATTCGGGGTTAGCAATCAGCCCCAGCATTTT. Amino acids: CASSLFGVSNQPQHF. The entire variable domain, with the rest obtained from reference TRBV7-2 and TRBJ1-5, is as follows: GAGVSQSPSNKVTEKGKDVELRCDPISGHTALYWYRQSLGQGLEFLIYFQGNSAPDKSGLPSDRFSAERTGGSVSTLTIQRTQQEDSAVYLCASSLFGVSNQPQHFGDGTRLSIL.

The rearrangement uses TRBV29-1 and TRBJ2-2, with D tentatively TRBD2 (6 bases). The CDR3 loop spans 13 amino acids. CDR1 is SQVTM, CDR2 ANQGSEA, per germline. V was clipped by 2 bases and J by 4 bases, with 8 bases between them. The CDR3 bases are TGCAGCGTTGAAACCGGGGGCACCGGGGAGCTGTTTTTT. The encoded protein is CSVETGGTGELFF.

The chain has TRBV7-3 and TRBJ2-7, with 8 positions matching TRBD1. Per germline, CDR1 SGHTA and CDR2 FQGTGA. The V and J ends lost 5 bases and 6 bases, in that order; junction bases with no gene match: 9. The CDR3 is 14 residues long. The CDR3 nucleotides read TGTGCCAGCAGCCCTCGGCAGGGGGCCATCGAGCAGTACTTC. Protein: CASSPRQGAIEQYF.